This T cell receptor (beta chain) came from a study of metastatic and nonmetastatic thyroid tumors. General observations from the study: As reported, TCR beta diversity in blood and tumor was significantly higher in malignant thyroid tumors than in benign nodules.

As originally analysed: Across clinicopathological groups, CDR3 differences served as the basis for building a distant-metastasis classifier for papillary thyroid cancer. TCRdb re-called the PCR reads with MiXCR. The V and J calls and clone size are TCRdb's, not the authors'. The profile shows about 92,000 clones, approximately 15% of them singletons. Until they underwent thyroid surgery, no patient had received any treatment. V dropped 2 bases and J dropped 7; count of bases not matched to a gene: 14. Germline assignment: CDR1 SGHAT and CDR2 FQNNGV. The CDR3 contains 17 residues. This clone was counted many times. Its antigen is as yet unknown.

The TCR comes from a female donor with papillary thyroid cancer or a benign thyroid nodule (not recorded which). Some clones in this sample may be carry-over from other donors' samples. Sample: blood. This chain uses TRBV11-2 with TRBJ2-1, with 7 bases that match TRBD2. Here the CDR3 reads CASSLWSGAYLGNEQFF. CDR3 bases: TGTGCCAGCAGCTTATGGAGCGGGGCGTACCTGGGGAATGAGCAGTTCTTC.